The T cell receptor (beta chain) described here comes from a study of T cell responses to AZD1222 COVID-19 vaccine. V shed 0 bases, J shed 9 bases, and the junction held 6 bases outside the gene matches. CDR3 length: 14 amino acids. CDR1 and CDR2 from the germline V gene are LGHDT and YNNKEL (reference sequence). The table came from immunoSEQ multiplex PCR; TCRdb's copy has only in-frame clones and leaves some out. The sample yields just under 95,000 clones, over 75% seen once. This clone was found once. This receptor was taken from an adult in good health. The sequencing used peripheral blood, collected on day 0 of AZD1222 vaccination. V gene TRBV3-1 (or the pseudogene TRBV3-2) combines with J gene TRBJ2-7, with TRBD1 identical over 9 bases. The CDR3 spells CASSQDRDRAVQYF. The CDR3 DNA follows: TGTGCCAGCAGCCAAGATCGGGACAGGGCTGTGCAGTACTTC.